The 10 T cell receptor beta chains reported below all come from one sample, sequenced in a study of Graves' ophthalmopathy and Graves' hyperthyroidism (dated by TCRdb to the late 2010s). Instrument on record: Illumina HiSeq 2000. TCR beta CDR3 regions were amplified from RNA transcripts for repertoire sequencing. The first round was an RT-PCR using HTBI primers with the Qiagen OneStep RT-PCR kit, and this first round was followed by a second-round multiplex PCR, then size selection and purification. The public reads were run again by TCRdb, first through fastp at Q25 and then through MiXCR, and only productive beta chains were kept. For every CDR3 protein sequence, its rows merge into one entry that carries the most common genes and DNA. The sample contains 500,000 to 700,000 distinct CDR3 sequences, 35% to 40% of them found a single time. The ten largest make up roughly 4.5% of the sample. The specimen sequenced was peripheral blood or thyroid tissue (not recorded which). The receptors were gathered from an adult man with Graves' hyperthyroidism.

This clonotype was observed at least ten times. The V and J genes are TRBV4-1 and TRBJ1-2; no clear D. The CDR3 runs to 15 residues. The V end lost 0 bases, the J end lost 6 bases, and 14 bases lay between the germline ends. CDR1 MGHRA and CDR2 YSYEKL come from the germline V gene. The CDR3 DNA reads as TGCGCCAGCAGCCAAGATGGTCCGGGTTTGGATGGCTACACCTTC. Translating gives CASSQDGPGLDGYTF.

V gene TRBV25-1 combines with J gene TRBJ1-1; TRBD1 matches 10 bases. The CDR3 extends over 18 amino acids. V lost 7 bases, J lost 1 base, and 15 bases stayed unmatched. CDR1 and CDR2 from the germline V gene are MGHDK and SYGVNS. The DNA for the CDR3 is TGTGCCAGCAACCCTTCACTTCCGGGACAGGGGTCGAACACTGAAGCTTTCTTT. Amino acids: CASNPSLPGQGSNTEAFF.

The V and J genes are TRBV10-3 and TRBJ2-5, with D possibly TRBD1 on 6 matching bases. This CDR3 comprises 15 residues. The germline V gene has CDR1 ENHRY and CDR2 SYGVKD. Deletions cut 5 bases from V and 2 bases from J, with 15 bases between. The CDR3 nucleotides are TGTGCCATCAGTACGCCGGGACATGGGCAAGAGACCCAGTACTTC. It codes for CAISTPGHGQETQYF.

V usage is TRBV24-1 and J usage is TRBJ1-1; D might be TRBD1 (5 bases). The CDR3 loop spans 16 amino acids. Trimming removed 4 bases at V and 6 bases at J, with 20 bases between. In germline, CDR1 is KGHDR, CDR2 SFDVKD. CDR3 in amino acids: CATSDSRGGTFSEAFF. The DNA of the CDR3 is TGTGCCACCAGTGACTCTCGCGGGGGAACTTTCTCTGAAGCTTTCTTT.

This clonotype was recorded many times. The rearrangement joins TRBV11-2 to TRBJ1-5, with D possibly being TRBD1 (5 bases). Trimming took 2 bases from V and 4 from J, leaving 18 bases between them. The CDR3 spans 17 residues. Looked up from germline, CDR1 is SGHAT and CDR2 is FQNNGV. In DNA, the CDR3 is TGTGCCAGCAGCTTACCCCCCAGGGTGTGGAGGAATCAGCCCCAGCATTTT. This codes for CASSLPPRVWRNQPQHF. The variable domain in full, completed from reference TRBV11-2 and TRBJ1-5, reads EAGVAQSPRYKIIEKRQSVAFWCNPISGHATLYWYQQILGQGPKLLIQFQNNGVVDDSQLPKDRFSAERLKGVDSTLKIQPAKLEDSAVYLCASSLPPRVWRNQPQHFGDGTRLSIL.

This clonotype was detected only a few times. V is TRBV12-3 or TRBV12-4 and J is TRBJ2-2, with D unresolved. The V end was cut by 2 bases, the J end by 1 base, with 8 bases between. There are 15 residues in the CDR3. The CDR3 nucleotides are TGTGCCAGCAGTTTAAGCCAGGAGAACACCGGGGAGCTGTTTTTT. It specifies CASSLSQENTGELFF.

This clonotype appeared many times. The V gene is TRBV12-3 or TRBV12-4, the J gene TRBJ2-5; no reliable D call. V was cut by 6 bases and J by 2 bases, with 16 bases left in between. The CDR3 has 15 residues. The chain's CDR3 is CASSLGWARQETQYF. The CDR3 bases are TGTGCCAGCAGCCTAGGGTGGGCGCGGCAAGAGACCCAGTACTTC.

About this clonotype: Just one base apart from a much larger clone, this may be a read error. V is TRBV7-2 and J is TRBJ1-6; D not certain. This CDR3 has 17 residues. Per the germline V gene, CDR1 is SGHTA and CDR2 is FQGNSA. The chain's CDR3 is CAGRPGSPSSYNSPLHF. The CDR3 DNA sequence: TGTGCCGGCAGACCCGGATCTCCGAGCTCCTATAATTCACCCCTCCACTTT.

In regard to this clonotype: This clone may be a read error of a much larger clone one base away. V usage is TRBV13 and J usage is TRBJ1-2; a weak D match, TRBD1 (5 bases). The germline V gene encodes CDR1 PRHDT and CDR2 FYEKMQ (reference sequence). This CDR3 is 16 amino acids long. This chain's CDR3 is CASKRRGSTADYGYIF. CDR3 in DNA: TGCGCCAGCAAACGACGGGGCAGCACCGCCGACTATGGCTACATCTTC.

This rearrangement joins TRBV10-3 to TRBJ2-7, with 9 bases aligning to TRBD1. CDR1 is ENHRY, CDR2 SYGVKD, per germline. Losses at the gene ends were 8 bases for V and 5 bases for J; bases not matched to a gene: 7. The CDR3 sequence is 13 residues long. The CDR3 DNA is TGTGCCATCTCCGGACAGGGGTCCCACGAGCAGTACTTC. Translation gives CAISGQGSHEQYF.